This TCR beta chain was captured by sequencing in a study of T-cell memory formation after mild COVID-19. General study results and limits: The appearance of some responding clones in pre-infection memory suggested that cross-reactive memory joined. Confirmation was lacking for SARS-CoV-2 specificity of second-wave clones that peaked on day 37. Largely, contracting CD4+ clones fell within CM and EM, and contracting CD8+ clones within EMRA.

The V gene lost 1 base and the J gene lost 3 bases, with 7 bases spanning the gap. The germline V gene has CDR1 SGHTA and CDR2 FQGNSA. The CDR3 covers 13 residues. Constant-segment-primed 5'RACE gave TCR alpha and TCR beta cDNA libraries with sample barcodes and UMIs. TCRdb called the 5' RACE reads again in MiXCR, with one record for every CDR3 protein. The repertoire has some 330,000 distinct CDR3 sequences, 20% to 25% of them found once; the top ten carry around 12%. There are many counts of this clonotype. Its target is unknown. The chain carries TRBV7-2 and TRBJ2-7; unclear D gene. The receptor comes from an adult woman who had mild COVID-19 (a few samples of this study predate the infection). Cell type and time point are not known. The specimen sequenced was PBMCs or a T cell subset sorted from them (not recorded which). Here the CDR3 DNA reads TGTGCCAGCAGCTTAGGAGCAGGCTACGAGCAGTACTTC. Protein: CASSLGAGYEQYF.